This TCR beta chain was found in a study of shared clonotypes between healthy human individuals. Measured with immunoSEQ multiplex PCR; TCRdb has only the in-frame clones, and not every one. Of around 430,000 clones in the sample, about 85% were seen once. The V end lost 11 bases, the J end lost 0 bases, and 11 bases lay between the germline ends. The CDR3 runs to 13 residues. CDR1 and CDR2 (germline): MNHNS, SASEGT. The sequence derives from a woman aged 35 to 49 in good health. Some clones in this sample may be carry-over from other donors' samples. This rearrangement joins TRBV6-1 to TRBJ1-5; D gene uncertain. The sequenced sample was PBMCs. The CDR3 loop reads CASTGYSNQPQHF. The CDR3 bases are TGTGCCTCTACTGGGTATAGCAATCAGCCCCAGCATTTT.